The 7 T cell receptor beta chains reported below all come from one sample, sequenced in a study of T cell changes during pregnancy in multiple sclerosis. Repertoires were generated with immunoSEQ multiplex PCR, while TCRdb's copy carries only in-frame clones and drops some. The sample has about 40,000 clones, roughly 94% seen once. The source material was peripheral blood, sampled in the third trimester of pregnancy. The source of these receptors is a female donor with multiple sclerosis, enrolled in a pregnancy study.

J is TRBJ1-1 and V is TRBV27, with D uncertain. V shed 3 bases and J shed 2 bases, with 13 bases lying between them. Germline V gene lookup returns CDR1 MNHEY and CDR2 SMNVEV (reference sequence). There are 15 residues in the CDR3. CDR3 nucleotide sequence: TGTGCCAGCAGTTTTTCCTCCCCTCCCAACACTGAAGCTTTCTTT. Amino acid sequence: CASSFSSPPNTEAFF.

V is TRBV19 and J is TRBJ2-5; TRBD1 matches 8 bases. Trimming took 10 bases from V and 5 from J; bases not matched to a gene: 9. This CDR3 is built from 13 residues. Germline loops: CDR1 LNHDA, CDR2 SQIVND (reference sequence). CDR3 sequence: CATGSGGGETQYF. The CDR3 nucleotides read TGTGCCACCGGCTCAGGGGGCGGGGAGACCCAGTACTTC. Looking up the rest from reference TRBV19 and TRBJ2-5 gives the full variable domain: DGGITQSPKYLFRKEGQNVTLSCEQNLNHDAMYWYRQDPGQGLRLIYYSQIVNDFQKGDIAEGYSVSREKKESFPLTVTSAQKNPTAFYLCATGSGGGETQYFGPGTRLLVL.

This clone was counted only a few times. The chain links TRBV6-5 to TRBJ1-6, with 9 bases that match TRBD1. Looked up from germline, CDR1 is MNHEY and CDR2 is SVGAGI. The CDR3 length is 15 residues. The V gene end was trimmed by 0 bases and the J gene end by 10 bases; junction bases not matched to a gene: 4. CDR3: CASSYSTGGSSPLHF. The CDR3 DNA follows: TGTGCCAGCAGTTACTCGACAGGGGGAAGCTCACCCCTCCACTTT.

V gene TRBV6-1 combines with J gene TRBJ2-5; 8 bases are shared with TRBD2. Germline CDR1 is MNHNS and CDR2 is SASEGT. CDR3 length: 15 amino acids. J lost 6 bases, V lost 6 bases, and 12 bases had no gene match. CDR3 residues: CASSIAGRPEKTQYF. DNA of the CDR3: TGTGCCAGCAGCATAGCGGGACGACCCGAGAAGACCCAGTACTTC.

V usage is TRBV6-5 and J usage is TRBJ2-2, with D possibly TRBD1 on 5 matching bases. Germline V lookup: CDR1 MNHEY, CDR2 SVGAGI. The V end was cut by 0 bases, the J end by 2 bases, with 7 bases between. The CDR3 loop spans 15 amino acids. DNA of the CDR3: TGTGCCAGCAGTTACTCGACAGATAACACCGGGGAGCTGTTTTTT. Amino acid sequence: CASSYSTDNTGELFF.

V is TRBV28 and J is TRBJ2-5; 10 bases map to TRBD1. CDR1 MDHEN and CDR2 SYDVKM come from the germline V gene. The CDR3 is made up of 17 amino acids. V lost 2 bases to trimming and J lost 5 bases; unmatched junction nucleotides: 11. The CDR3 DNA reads TGTGCCAGCAGTTTAGTCTCTGGGACAGGGGTAGGGGAGACCCAGTACTTC. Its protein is CASSLVSGTGVGETQYF.

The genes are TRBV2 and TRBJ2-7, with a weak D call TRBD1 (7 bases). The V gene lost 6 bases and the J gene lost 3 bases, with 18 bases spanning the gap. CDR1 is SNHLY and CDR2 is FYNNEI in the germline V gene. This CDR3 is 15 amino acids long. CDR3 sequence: CASSVMTGTDYEQYF. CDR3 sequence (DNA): TGTGCCAGCAGCGTTATGACAGGGACTGACTACGAGCAGTACTTC.